The 12 T cell receptor beta chains below were found in one sample sequenced in a study of shared clonotypes between healthy human individuals. Repertoires were generated with immunoSEQ multiplex PCR, while TCRdb's copy carries only in-frame clones and drops some. The data show a few million clones, 85% to 95% seen once. The sequenced material came from naive CD4+ T cells from PBMCs. The subset is: CD45RA+ positively selected. These receptor sequences come from a man aged 18 to 29 in good health. Some clones in this sample may be carry-over from other donors' samples.

The chain is built from TRBV5-1 and TRBJ1-1; no clear D. The V and J ends lost 2 bases and 1 base respectively, with 12 bases between them. The CDR3 has 15 residues. The germline gives CDR1 SGHRS, CDR2 YFSETQ. For the CDR3, the DNA is TGCGCCAGCAGCTTTATCCTCGGGGAGAACACTGAAGCTTTCTTT. Encoded protein: CASSFILGENTEAFF. Filled out from reference TRBV5-1 and TRBJ1-1, the complete variable domain reads KAGVTQTPRYLIKTRGQQVTLSCSPISGHRSVSWYQQTPGQGLQFLFEYFSETQRNKGNFPGRFSGRQFSNSRSEMNVSTLELGDSALYLCASSFILGENTEAFFGQGTRLTVV.

J is TRBJ1-1 and V is TRBV5-1; 10 nucleotides match TRBD1. Germline CDR1 reads SGHRS; CDR2 reads YFSETQ. The V segment lost 0 bases and the J segment 5 bases; nucleotides outside the gene matches: 7. This CDR3 comprises 16 residues. The CDR3 coding sequence is TGCGCCAGCAGCTTGGATGCGGGGACAGGGGTTACTGAAGCTTTCTTT. Translating gives CASSLDAGTGVTEAFF.

This chain links TRBV19 with TRBJ2-2; D gene uncertain. The CDR3 has 16 amino acids. CDR1 LNHDA and CDR2 SQIVND come from the germline V gene (reference sequence). Trimming took off 7 bases at V and 5 bases at J, with 20 bases between the two ends. In DNA, the CDR3 is TGTGCCAGTACTCCCTCGAAACTCGGAGATACCGGGGAGCTGTTTTTT. It codes for CASTPSKLGDTGELFF.

The chain combines TRBV29-1 with TRBJ1-2; the D gene is possibly TRBD1 (5 bases). Trimming took 4 bases from V and 0 from J, leaving 12 bases between them. This CDR3 spans 14 amino acids. Germline lookup yields CDR1 SQVTM and CDR2 ANQGSEA. CDR3 bases: TGCAGCGTTGGGCACAGGTTAGCTAACTATGGCTACACCTTC. The encoded protein is CSVGHRLANYGYTF.

Comment on this clone: This same CDR3 is encoded by further DNA sequences in the sample. V and J are TRBV5-1 and TRBJ2-5, with D possibly matching TRBD1 (5 bases). The CDR3 consists of 13 residues. CDR1 and CDR2 from the germline V gene are SGHRS and YFSETQ. Between the trimmed V and J ends, which lost 4 bases and 2 bases, there was a span of 9 bases. The CDR3 spells CASSPDSQETQYF. The CDR3 DNA sequence: TGCGCCAGCAGCCCCGACAGTCAAGAGACCCAGTACTTC.

The CDR3 loop is CASSFGGGVIYEQYF. The CDR3 DNA follows: TGTGCCAGCAGTTTCGGAGGGGGCGTGATCTACGAGCAGTACTTC. The V and J genes are TRBV28 and TRBJ2-7, with D maybe TRBD1 (7 bases). The CDR3 is 15 amino acids. V dropped 3 bases and J dropped 3 bases, with 15 bases sitting between them. The germline V gene encodes CDR1 MDHEN and CDR2 SYDVKM.

V and J are TRBV4-1 and TRBJ2-3, with D tentatively TRBD2 (6 bases). The CDR3 length is 14 residues. With 1 base removed from V and 3 bases from J, the gap between germline ends came to 8 bases. The germline V gene encodes CDR1 MGHRA and CDR2 YSYEKL. Written as DNA, the CDR3 is TGCGCCAGCAGCCAAGTTGCGGGGACAGATACGCAGTATTTT. Residues: CASSQVAGTDTQYF.

This sequence joins TRBV5-5 and TRBJ2-5; D is ambiguous. Germline V lookup: CDR1 SGHKS, CDR2 YYEKEE (reference sequence). The CDR3 runs 12 residues. The V end was cut by 4 bases, the J end by 7 bases, with 11 bases between. CDR3 in amino acids: CASSQTVGTQYF. The CDR3 DNA follows: TGTGCCAGCAGCCAAACAGTTGGGACCCAGTACTTC.

The chain recombines TRBV2 with TRBJ1-3, with D possibly being TRBD1 (6 bases). The germline CDR1 and CDR2 sequences are SNHLY and FYNNEI. V shed 6 bases and J shed 0 bases, with 12 bases lying between them. The length of the CDR3 is 15 residues. CDR3 nucleotides: TGTGCCAGCAGACCCGGACAGCTCTCTGGAAACACCATATATTTT. It codes for CASRPGQLSGNTIYF.

This clone has only a few counts. Sequence at one end of the junction differs from germline and may be a read error. The rearrangement links TRBV6-5 to TRBJ1-3; D unresolved. The CDR3 sequence is 12 residues long. In germline, CDR1 is MNHEY, CDR2 SVGAGI. CDR3 sequence (DNA): TGTGCCAGCAGTTCCAGTGGAGACACCATATATTTT. The encoded protein is CASSSSGDTIYF.

V and J are TRBV6-1 and TRBJ2-7; maybe TRBD2 (5 bases). CDR3 length equals 14 residues. V lost 8 bases and J 2 bases, leaving 16 bases between the germline ends. From germline, CDR1 is MNHNS and CDR2 SASEGT. This chain's CDR3 is CASPPGSKPYEQYF. The CDR3 nucleotides are TGTGCCAGCCCTCCGGGATCAAAACCCTACGAGCAGTACTTC.

This clone was picked up one time. At one of its ends the junction is not consistent with the germline gene, which may arise from a read error. V usage is TRBV30 and J usage is TRBJ2-3; 7 bases map to TRBD2. The CDR3 extends over 13 amino acids. From germline, CDR1 is GTSNPN and CDR2 SVGIG (reference sequence). The CDR3 is CAWSLLAGDPQYF. The DNA for the CDR3 is TGTGCCTGGAGTCTACTTGCGGGAGATCCGCAGTATTTT.